The clone carrying this TCR beta chain has more than one count but fewer than ten. The antigen is undetermined. The authors incorporated unique molecular identifiers into the TCR beta cDNA libraries. TCRdb redid the calling of the PCR reads with MiXCR, one entry per CDR3 protein. The sample includes 350,000 to 500,000 distinct CDR3 sequences, less than 40% of them seen just once. This record belongs to a study of post-analysis software for immune sequencing data. With 3 bases removed from V and 3 bases from J, the gap between germline ends came to 8 bases. The CDR3 loop spans 13 amino acids. Germline-derived CDR1 and CDR2 are SGHVS and FQNEAQ. Points from the study as a whole: Controls' normalized Chao1 diversity significantly exceeded that of multiple sclerosis patients. Strong same-batch co-clustering of samples appeared with F measure clustering. In patients, about 5 TRBV segments were more frequent than in controls, with TRBV5-6, TRBV5-1 and TRBV20-1 among them.

V gene TRBV7-8 combines with J gene TRBJ1-2; D not resolved. The sequencing sample was made of blood. The TCR originated in a girl aged 2 to 9 with multiple sclerosis. CDR3 residues: CASSFGPDYGYTF. The DNA for the CDR3 is TGTGCCAGCAGCTTCGGACCGGACTATGGCTACACCTTC.